These T cell receptor beta chains were read from a single sample in a study of cytomegalovirus exposure and HLA in healthy donors. Assay: immunoSEQ multiplex PCR; the TCRdb copy retains only in-frame clones and omits some. The sample records some 150,000 clones, more than 65% being singletons. The sequencing input was PBMCs. These receptors all come from a man aged 45-65 years in good health and CMV-seropositive. Each CDR3 is given with its conserved first and last residue. The D gene is left open where the match is weak. Clone size is given for some rows only: seen once, a few or many times, or a class if the clone is expanded.

DNA	CDR3	D	V	J	size
TGTGCCAGCAGCCTGCAGGGGGGAGATCAGCCCCAGCATTTT	CASSLQGGDQPQHF	TRBD1	TRBV6-5	TRBJ1-5	-
TGTGCCATCAGTGACCGGGAGCCCTACGAGCAGTACTTC	CAISDREPYEQYF	-	TRBV10-3	TRBJ2-7	-
TGTGCCAGCAGTTACCTACGTCGGCCAGGCTATGGCTACACCTTC	CASSYLRRPGYGYTF	-	TRBV6-5	TRBJ1-2	-
TGTGCCAGCAGCTTAACATGGACAGGGCCAGAGACCCAGTACTTC	CASSLTWTGPETQYF	TRBD1	TRBV7-9	TRBJ2-5	once
TGTGCCAGCAGGAGACAGGGCGGGCCAGATACGCAGTATTTT	CASRRQGGPDTQYF	TRBD1	TRBV27	TRBJ2-3	-
TGTGCCAGCAGTTTTCATTGGGGCGGGAATTTCGCCGGGGAGCTGTTTTTT	CASSFHWGGNFAGELFF	-	TRBV27	TRBJ2-2	few
TGTGCCAGCAGCCACCGACAGTTAAGCTCCTACGAGCAGTACTTC	CASSHRQLSSYEQYF	-	TRBV7-9	TRBJ2-7	-
TGTGCCAGCAGGAAGGAGGCTGGGGAGCTGTTTTTT	CASRKEAGELFF	-	TRBV2	TRBJ2-2	-
TGTGCCAGCAGGCCGACCGGGACAGGGAGAGGAGGCTACACCTTC	CASRPTGTGRGGYTF	TRBD1	TRBV7-2	TRBJ1-2	-
TGTGCCTGGAACACACGGACAGGAGAACAGCCCCAGCATTTT	CAWNTRTGEQPQHF	TRBD1	TRBV30	TRBJ1-5	-
TGTGCCAGCTCTAGCGGGAGTGGGTTCGACACAGATACGCAGTATTTT	CASSSGSGFDTDTQYF	TRBD2	TRBV6-4	TRBJ2-3	-
TGTGCCAGCAGCTTTGAGCGGGGGGGCTACGAGCAGTACTTC	CASSFERGGYEQYF	TRBD2	TRBV7-2	TRBJ2-7	-
TGCGCCAGCAGCACGGGACAGGGGAACACTGAAGCTTTCTTT	CASSTGQGNTEAFF	TRBD1	TRBV5-1	TRBJ1-1	few
TGTGCCAGCAGTGTGGACAGGGGAGGGGAGCAGTTCTTC	CASSVDRGGEQFF	TRBD1	TRBV14	TRBJ2-1	-
TGCGCCAGCAGCTCAGGACGGGAGGGCCGATACGAGCAGTACTTC	CASSSGREGRYEQYF	TRBD2	TRBV5-1	TRBJ2-7	few
TGTGCCAGCAGCCCAGGGGGAGAAGAGACCCAGTACTTC	CASSPGGEETQYF	TRBD1	TRBV7-9	TRBJ2-5	once
TGTGCCTGGACCCCGGACAGGGTAACCTACGAGCAGTACTTC	CAWTPDRVTYEQYF	TRBD1	TRBV30	TRBJ2-7	-
TGTGCCAGCAGCTTTGATAGTACTAGCGGGCAAGAGTGGGGGGAGGATGGCGTTGGGAATACGCAGTATTTT	CASSFDSTSGQEWGEDGVGNTQYF	-	TRBV12-1	TRBJ2-3	-
TGTGCCAGCAGTTTACCAGGAAATCAGCCCCAGCATTTT	CASSLPGNQPQHF	-	TRBV28	TRBJ1-5	-
TGTGCCAGCAGCTCCCCCGCCCCTCTAGCGGGAGGGCTTGGCGGGGAGCTGTTTTTT	CASSSPAPLAGGLGGELFF	TRBD2	TRBV7-2	TRBJ2-2	-
TGTGCCAGCAGTCACAACAGGGGGCTGGCGGGGTCACCCCTCCACTTT	CASSHNRGLAGSPLHF	TRBD1	TRBV4-2	TRBJ1-6	-
TGCGCCAGCAGCTTGAGGCAGGGAACAGATACGCAGTATTTT	CASSLRQGTDTQYF	-	TRBV5-1	TRBJ2-3	-